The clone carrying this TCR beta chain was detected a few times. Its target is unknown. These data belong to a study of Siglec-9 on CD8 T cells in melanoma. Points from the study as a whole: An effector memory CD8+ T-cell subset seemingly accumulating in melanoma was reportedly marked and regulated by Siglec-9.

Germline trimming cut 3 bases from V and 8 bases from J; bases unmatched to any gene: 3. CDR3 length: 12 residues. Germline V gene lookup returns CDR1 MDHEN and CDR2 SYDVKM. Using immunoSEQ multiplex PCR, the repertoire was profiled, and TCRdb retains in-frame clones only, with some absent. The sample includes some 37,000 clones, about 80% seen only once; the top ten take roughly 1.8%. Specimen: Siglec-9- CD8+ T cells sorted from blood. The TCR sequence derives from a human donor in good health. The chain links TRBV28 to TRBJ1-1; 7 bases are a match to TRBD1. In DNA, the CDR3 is TGTGCCAGCAGTTTCGAGGGGGCAGAAGCTTTCTTT. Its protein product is CASSFEGAEAFF.